Following are 17 T cell receptor beta chains from one sample sequenced in a study of blood T cells in healthy people across ages (dated by TCRdb to about 2015). The library was built by means of 5' RACE. The instrument was an Illumina HiSeq 2500. A second PCR of roughly 7 to 12 cycles was run with a J-beta primer mix and a sample-barcoded 5' primer. TCRdb took the public reads, trimmed them with fastp at Q25, ran MiXCR for clone calling and kept in-frame beta chains. When rows share a CDR3 protein, they turn into one entry using the most common DNA and genes. This sample comprises fewer than 900,000 distinct CDR3 sequences, 49% of them detected only once. The ten largest clones take up 25% to 35% of the sample. Sequenced: blood. These receptors came from a woman between 55 and 75 years old in good health.

The chain carries TRBV10-1 and TRBJ2-7; no reliable D call. The CDR3 totals 12 residues. Germline V gives CDR1 WNHNN, CDR2 SYGVQD (reference sequence). V was pared by 8 bases and J by 0 bases, with 8 bases between. CDR3 DNA sequence: TGCGCCAGCGTTGACCACTCCTACGAGCAGTACTTC. It is translated as CASVDHSYEQYF.

The chain uses TRBV6-6 and TRBJ2-4; D is unresolved. CDR1 is MNHNY and CDR2 is SVGAGI in the germline V gene (reference sequence). CDR3 length: 14 residues. V lost 0 bases and J lost 5, with 8 bases in between. The CDR3 loop is CASSYSQAENIQYF. The CDR3 DNA sequence: TGTGCCAGCAGTTACTCCCAGGCAGAAAACATTCAGTACTTC.

This clonotype was seen only a few times. J is TRBJ2-7 and V is TRBV7-2; no reliable D call. V shed 2 bases and J shed 7 bases, with 18 bases lying between them. Looked up from germline, CDR1 is SGHTA and CDR2 is FQGNSA. This CDR3 comprises 15 residues. CDR3 bases: TGTGCCAGCAGCTTAAGTCGGGTAGCCGGCTATGAGCAGTACTTC. Translation: CASSLSRVAGYEQYF.

This clonotype was detected only a few times. The chain combines TRBV15 with TRBJ2-4; the D is unclear. Between the trimmed V and J ends, which lost 4 bases and 1 base, there was a span of 14 bases. The CDR3 length is 16 residues. The germline gives CDR1 LNHNV, CDR2 YYDKDF (reference sequence). Written as DNA, the CDR3 is TGTGCCACCAGCAAACCTACAGCTCTTGCCAAAAACATTCAGTACTTC. Translation gives CATSKPTALAKNIQYF.

This rearrangement joins TRBV12-3 or TRBV12-4 to TRBJ2-3; D is possibly TRBD2 (5 bases). Trimming shortened V by 6 bases and J by 3 bases, and 13 bases separated the two germline ends. The CDR3 has 14 amino acids. The chain's CDR3 is CASRSREMTDTQYF. The CDR3 nucleotides are TGTGCCAGCAGGTCAAGGGAGATGACAGATACGCAGTATTTT.

CDR3 loop: CASSFPLGVGYEQYF. The CDR3, as DNA: TGTGCCAGCAGTTTCCCCCTCGGGGTAGGATACGAGCAGTACTTC. The chain carries TRBV28 and TRBJ2-7, with a possible D match to TRBD2 (5 bases). CDR3 length: 15 amino acids. Trimming left V 3 bases short and J 4 bases short, with 16 bases between. Germline lookup yields CDR1 MDHEN and CDR2 SYDVKM.

The genes are TRBV7-8 and TRBJ2-7; 13 bases line up with TRBD2. V shed 1 base and J 4 bases; nucleotides not matched to a gene: 4. The CDR3 consists of 16 residues. CDR1 is SGHVS and CDR2 is FQNEAQ in the germline V gene. The CDR3 bases are TGTGCCAGCAGCTTAGGGACTAGCGGGAGCGGTTACGAGCAGTACTTC. This sequence encodes CASSLGTSGSGYEQYF.

On this clonotype: Possible read error: a much larger clone is one base away. This chain links TRBV2 with TRBJ1-6; TRBD1 is a possible D gene (5 bases). The CDR3 runs to 14 residues. Germline CDR1 is SNHLY and CDR2 is FYNNEI. Trimming took 4 bases from V and 7 from J, leaving 11 bases between them. The DNA of the CDR3 is TGTGCCAGCAGTGGGGCGGGGGACAATTCACCCCTCCACTTT. The encoded protein is CASSGAGDNSPLHF.

This clonotype was seen just once. The chain is built from TRBV20-1 and TRBJ2-3; 7 bases agree with TRBD2. V trimming: 4 bases; J trimming: 6 bases; junction bases outside the gene matches: 7. This CDR3 is 13 amino acids long. CDR1 is DFQATT and CDR2 is SNEGSKA in the germline V gene (reference sequence). The CDR3 sequence: CSATAGVSDTQYF. In DNA form, the CDR3 reads TGCAGTGCTACGGCGGGGGTCTCTGATACGCAGTATTTT.

This clonotype has more than one count but fewer than ten. The gene calls are TRBV6-1 and TRBJ1-6; no clear D gene. Germline assignment: CDR1 MNHNS and CDR2 SASEGT. The CDR3 is made up of 14 amino acids. The V end was cut by 4 bases, the J end by 7 bases, with 11 bases between. The CDR3 nucleotides are TGTGCCAGCAGTGTTTTCAGCTCGAATTCACCCCTCCACTTT. Residues: CASSVFSSNSPLHF.

The chain joins TRBV7-3 to TRBJ2-1; D is undetermined. V shed 2 bases and J shed 0 bases, with 8 bases lying between them. The CDR3 runs 15 residues. From germline, CDR1 is SGHTA and CDR2 FQGTGA. The chain's CDR3 is CASSLLLNSYNEQFF. The DNA of the CDR3 is TGTGCCAGCAGCTTATTATTAAACTCCTACAATGAGCAGTTCTTC.

CDR3 loop: CASSLVAAGSTEAFF. CDR3 DNA: TGTGCCAGCAGCTTAGTGGCAGCGGGGAGCACTGAAGCTTTCTTT. The gene calls are TRBV7-2 and TRBJ1-1; D gene unclear. Trimming took off 1 base at V and 4 bases at J, with 13 bases between the two ends. The germline V gene has CDR1 SGHTA and CDR2 FQGNSA. CDR3 size: 15 residues.

The chain is built from TRBV5-1 and TRBJ2-5; a possible D gene is TRBD2 (5 bases). CDR1 and CDR2 (germline): SGHRS, YFSETQ. V was trimmed by 4 bases and J by 1 base, leaving 8 bases between them. This CDR3 has 13 amino acids. DNA of the CDR3: TGCGCCAGCAGCACTAGTCCCCAAGAGACCCAGTACTTC. It specifies CASSTSPQETQYF.

This rearrangement joins TRBV20-1 to TRBJ1-1; TRBD1 agrees at 7 bases. Germline V gene sequence: CDR1 DFQATT, CDR2 SNEGSKA (reference sequence). V trimming: 6 bases; J trimming: 1 base; junction bases outside the gene matches: 5. CDR3 length: 13 amino acids. The chain's CDR3 is CSAAGGRNTEAFF. For the CDR3, the DNA is TGCAGTGCCGCAGGGGGTCGGAACACTGAAGCTTTCTTT.

There are many counts of this clonotype. This clone may be a read error of a much larger clone one base away. The rearrangement uses TRBV5-1 and TRBJ2-5; the D call may be TRBD1 or TRBD2 (5 bases each). The V gene lost 4 bases and the J gene lost 11 bases, with 18 bases spanning the gap. The CDR3 loop spans 13 amino acids. Germline-derived CDR1 and CDR2 are SGHRS and YFSETQ. The CDR3 loop is CASSPGTDNEQYF. Written as DNA, the CDR3 is TGCGCCAGCAGCCCCGGGACCGACAATGAGCAGTACTTC.

This clonotype was counted a single time. The chain links TRBV19 to TRBJ2-2; 13 bases map to TRBD2. This CDR3 contains 15 residues. With 8 bases clipped from V and 5 bases from J, the junction kept 5 bases outside the gene matches. CDR1 is LNHDA and CDR2 is SQIVND in the germline V gene (reference sequence). The CDR3 reads CASGLAGAGTGELFF. In DNA form, the CDR3 reads TGTGCCAGTGGACTAGCGGGAGCGGGAACCGGGGAGCTGTTTTTT.

This rearrangement joins TRBV6-2 or TRBV6-3 to TRBJ2-1; D is ambiguous. The length of the CDR3 is 13 residues. The V end was cut by 8 bases, the J end by 0 bases, with 8 bases between. Germline V gene sequence: CDR1 MNHEY, CDR2 SVGEGT. CDR3 loop: CASQLSSYNEQFF. For the CDR3, the DNA is TGTGCCAGCCAGCTTAGCTCCTACAATGAGCAGTTCTTC.